This paragraph reports one T cell receptor beta chain. The antigen this receptor binds is unknown. The input lacks base qualities; no much larger clone sits a single base away. CDR1 and CDR2 are read off the germline V gene as MNHEY and SVGAGI. Inclusive of the bounding cysteine and phenylalanine, the CDR3 is 16 residues long. Of the read, only the CDR3 DNA is kept; its 48 bases are in frame from base 1. Relative to germline, V is 0 bases shorter and J is 8 bases shorter, with 19 bases between their ends. Preparation of the library involved the immunoSEQ multiplex PCR assay. TCRdb took over this immuneACCESS table, retaining in-frame rearrangements with V and J assigned. Such tables are incomplete; in checked studies, under half of the missing clones stem from an unresolved V gene, and the remainder is unexplained. For this sample there are just over 150,000 clones; 85% to 95% appear just once. The ten largest account for approximately 2.5% of the sample.

The data originate from a study of control samples from healthy donors and cancer patients (dated by TCRdb to about 2020). The rearranged chain carries TRBV6-5 and TRBJ1-2; TRBD1 could be the D gene, as 5 bases match. Sequencing was carried out using blood. This clonotype was sampled from a middle-aged man in good health. The CDR3 sequence is CASSYSSGGRGGGYTF. The DNA sequence is TGTGCCAGCAGTTACTCGTCGGGGGGGAGGGGTGGCGGCTACACCTTC.